One TCR beta chain is described in this entry. This sample stems from a study of blood T cells in healthy people across ages. Together with a sample-barcoded 5' primer, a J-beta primer mix was included in a second PCR lasting about 7 to 11 cycles. One entry per CDR3 protein, called by TCRdb with MiXCR from the 5' RACE reads. The sample records about 780,000 distinct CDR3 sequences, around 50% being singletons. Germline CDR1 is SGHTA and CDR2 is FQGNSA. The ends were cut back, 8 bases at V and 7 bases at J, with 9 bases in the middle. The CDR3 consists of 11 residues. This receptor was taken from an elderly man in good health. The chain recombines TRBV7-2 with TRBJ1-5; no clear D gene. Sequencing was carried out using blood. As DNA, the CDR3 is TGTGCCAGCGGGGAAGGCCAGCCCCAGCATTTT. Translation: CASGEGQPQHF.